The 29 T cell receptor beta chains below all came from one sample that was sequenced in a study of cytomegalovirus exposure and HLA in healthy donors. PCR used 60 Vbeta primers and 13 Jbeta primers. The assay was immunoSEQ multiplex PCR, and TCRdb's table has in-frame clones only and misses some. The data hold under 200,000 clones, with roughly 80% observed a single time. Sequencing input: PBMCs. These TCRs come from a woman between 50 and 59 years old in good health and CMV-seropositive.

The chain links TRBV10-3 to TRBJ2-1; TRBD2 agrees at 8 bases. This CDR3 comprises 15 residues. Germline CDR1 is ENHRY and CDR2 is SYGVKD. The V gene end was trimmed by 6 bases and the J gene end by 0 bases; junction bases not matched to a gene: 4. The DNA of the CDR3 is TGTGCCATCAGATCGACTAGCGCCTCCTACAATGAGCAGTTCTTC. As protein: CAIRSTSASYNEQFF.

The V gene is TRBV7-9, the J gene TRBJ1-2; D call uncertain. V was pared by 5 bases and J by 8 bases, with 15 bases between. Germline CDR1 reads SEHNR; CDR2 reads FQNEAQ (reference sequence). The length of the CDR3 is 13 residues. CDR3 sequence: CASSMTATGGYTF. CDR3 nucleotides: TGTGCCAGCAGCATGACTGCGACTGGGGGCTACACCTTC.

The gene calls are TRBV6-4 and TRBJ2-1; 10 bases line up with TRBD2. Per germline, CDR1 MRHNA and CDR2 SNTAGT. V dropped 7 bases and J dropped 7; count of bases not matched to a gene: 13. This CDR3 is built from 16 residues. Here the CDR3 reads CASKYQLAGYGNEQFF. CDR3 DNA sequence: TGTGCCAGCAAGTATCAACTAGCGGGGTACGGGAATGAGCAGTTCTTC.

The chain joins TRBV7-2 to TRBJ1-1, with 7 bases lining up with TRBD1. Trimming took 1 base from V and 5 from J; bases not matched to a gene: 7. Germline CDR1 and CDR2: SGHTA and FQGNSA. The CDR3 is made up of 15 amino acids. The CDR3 is CASSLVSRTGTEAFF. CDR3 in DNA: TGTGCCAGCAGCTTAGTGTCTCGGACAGGAACTGAAGCTTTCTTT.

This sequence joins TRBV7-6 and TRBJ1-4; TRBD1 might be the D (5 bases). The CDR3 covers 15 residues. CDR1 and CDR2 (germline): SGHVS, FNYEAQ. Trimming stripped 5 bases from V and 4 bases from J, with 14 bases between. The CDR3 sequence: CASSLAWGLNEKLFF. The CDR3 DNA follows: TGTGCCAGCAGCCTCGCCTGGGGACTTAATGAAAAACTGTTTTTT.

The chain has TRBV5-1 and TRBJ2-3; D is perhaps TRBD2 (6 bases). Trimming removed 4 bases at V and 0 bases at J, with 18 bases between. The germline V gene encodes CDR1 SGHRS and CDR2 YFSETQ. This CDR3 is built from 17 residues. The CDR3 loop reads CASSHPPEGGSTDTQYF. CDR3 DNA: TGCGCCAGCAGCCATCCCCCGGAGGGCGGGAGCACAGATACGCAGTATTTT. The whole variable domain, filled in from reference TRBV5-1 and TRBJ2-3, reads KAGVTQTPRYLIKTRGQQVTLSCSPISGHRSVSWYQQTPGQGLQFLFEYFSETQRNKGNFPGRFSGRQFSNSRSEMNVSTLELGDSALYLCASSHPPEGGSTDTQYFGPGTRLTVL.

The J gene is TRBJ1-1, the V gene TRBV18, with D possibly TRBD1 on 5 matching bases. In germline, CDR1 is KGHSH, CDR2 LQKENI. This CDR3 comprises 16 residues. Deletions cut 3 bases from V and 0 bases from J, with 14 bases between. The CDR3 here is CASSPGGPKLNTEAFF. The CDR3 nucleotides are TGTGCCAGCTCACCCGGGGGACCTAAATTGAACACTGAAGCTTTCTTT.

The chain combines TRBV4-1 with TRBJ1-2; D is uncertain. With 1 base removed from V and 4 bases from J, the gap between germline ends came to 13 bases. The CDR3 has 15 amino acids. Germline V gene lookup returns CDR1 MGHRA and CDR2 YSYEKL. The CDR3 protein is CASSQVPRNLYGYTF. The CDR3 nucleotides read TGCGCCAGCAGCCAAGTCCCGCGAAACCTCTATGGCTACACCTTC.

This CDR3 reads CASNLGGAVTNEKLFF. DNA for the CDR3: TGTGCCAGTAATTTAGGAGGGGCTGTAACTAATGAAAAACTGTTTTTT. The V gene is TRBV19, the J gene TRBJ1-4, with D perhaps TRBD1 (5 bases). V was trimmed by 7 bases and J by 1 base, leaving 16 bases between them. The CDR3 runs to 16 residues. Per germline, CDR1 LNHDA and CDR2 SQIVND (reference sequence).

The genes are TRBV2 and TRBJ2-7; 8 bases map to TRBD1. This CDR3 contains 14 residues. Germline V gene lookup returns CDR1 SNHLY and CDR2 FYNNEI. Germline trimming cut 4 bases from V and 4 bases from J; bases unmatched to any gene: 6. The CDR3 sequence: CASSGWTGRYEQYF. Here the CDR3 DNA reads TGTGCCAGCAGTGGGTGGACAGGGCGGTACGAGCAGTACTTC. Full variable domain (rest looked up from reference TRBV2 and TRBJ2-7): EPEVTQTPSHQVTQMGQEVILRCVPISNHLYFYWYRQILGQKVEFLVSFYNNEISEKSEIFDDQFSVERPDGSNFTLKIRSTKLEDSAMYFCASSGWTGRYEQYFGPGTRLTVT.

The genes are TRBV28 and TRBJ2-7, with TRBD2 matching over 9 bases. Trimming removed 7 bases from V and 4 bases from J; junction bases left unmatched: 8. Germline CDR1 is MDHEN and CDR2 is SYDVKM. The CDR3 runs to 14 residues. CDR3 nucleotides: TGTGCCAGCACCGCGGGAGGGCCTCAATACGAGCAGTACTTC. Translating it yields CASTAGGPQYEQYF.

The chain links TRBV7-2 to TRBJ2-1; TRBD1 aligns across 9 bases. The CDR3 loop spans 16 amino acids. V trimming: 1 base; J trimming: 6 bases; junction bases outside the gene matches: 7. Germline V CDR1 and CDR2: SGHTA, FQGNSA. The chain's CDR3 is CASSLGPGQGFNEQFF. The CDR3 DNA is TGTGCCAGCAGCTTAGGTCCTGGACAGGGGTTCAATGAGCAGTTCTTC.

The chain links TRBV7-3 to TRBJ1-2, with D possibly matching TRBD1 (5 bases). The CDR3 runs 15 residues. Germline V CDR1 and CDR2: SGHTA, FQGTGA. V lost 5 bases and J lost 4, with 17 bases in between. This CDR3 reads CASSPDTGDFYGYTF. DNA of the CDR3: TGTGCCAGCAGCCCTGACACGGGGGATTTCTATGGCTACACCTTC.

The gene calls are TRBV7-2 and TRBJ2-3; TRBD2 agrees at 9 bases. Trimming removed 3 bases from V and 6 bases from J; junction bases left unmatched: 4. This CDR3 spans 14 amino acids. Germline CDR1 is SGHTA and CDR2 is FQGNSA. The CDR3 DNA is TGTGCCAGCAGCTTGGGGACTAGCAGGGATACGCAGTATTTT. Residues: CASSLGTSRDTQYF. Combining the CDR3 with reference TRBV7-2 and TRBJ2-3 gives the whole variable domain GAGVSQSPSNKVTEKGKDVELRCDPISGHTALYWYRQSLGQGLEFLIYFQGNSAPDKSGLPSDRFSAERTGGSVSTLTIQRTQQEDSAVYLCASSLGTSRDTQYFGPGTRLTVL.

V and J are TRBV28 and TRBJ2-7, with D perhaps matching TRBD2 (5 bases). The germline V gene encodes CDR1 MDHEN and CDR2 SYDVKM. The CDR3 has 12 amino acids. V was shortened by 3 bases and J by 6 bases, with 9 bases between the two germline ends. The CDR3 coding sequence is TGTGCCAGCAGTTTCGGGAACCGCGAGCAGTACTTC. This codes for CASSFGNREQYF.

This clone was detected only once. This chain joins TRBV7-2 and TRBJ2-7, with D tentatively TRBD2 (5 bases). The CDR3 spans 15 residues. The germline V gene has CDR1 SGHTA and CDR2 FQGNSA. V was shortened by 4 bases and J by 1 base, with 14 bases between the two germline ends. The CDR3 coding sequence is TGTGCCAGCAGCTCGCAAGCGAGCGGTTCCTACGAGCAGTACTTC. Encoded protein: CASSSQASGSYEQYF. The variable domain in full, with the rest retrieved from reference TRBV7-2 and TRBJ2-7, is GAGVSQSPSNKVTEKGKDVELRCDPISGHTALYWYRQSLGQGLEFLIYFQGNSAPDKSGLPSDRFSAERTGGSVSTLTIQRTQQEDSAVYLCASSSQASGSYEQYFGPGTRLTVT.

The chain carries TRBV5-8 and TRBJ1-5; no reliable D call. The germline CDR1 and CDR2 sequences are SGHTS and YDEGEE. Trimming removed 8 bases from V and 5 bases from J, with 17 bases in between. The length of the CDR3 is 14 residues. CDR3 protein: CARRRTLEHQPQHF. In nucleotides, the CDR3 is TGTGCCAGACGGAGAACCCTTGAGCATCAGCCCCAGCATTTT. Full variable domain (missing parts from reference TRBV5-8 and TRBJ1-5): EAGVTQSPTHLIKTRGQQATLRCSPISGHTSVYWYQQALGLGLQFLLWYDEGEERNRGNFPPRFSGRQFPNYSSELNVNALELEDSALYLCARRRTLEHQPQHFGDGTRLSIL.

The J gene is TRBJ2-5, the V gene TRBV4-1; 15 bases line up with TRBD2. Germline CDR1 is MGHRA and CDR2 is YSYEKL. The CDR3 totals 18 residues. The J segment lost 1 base and the V segment lost 4 bases, leaving 7 bases of the junction unmatched. CDR3 nucleotide sequence: TGCGCCAGCAGCCGGGGGACTAGCGGGGGGAACACCCAAGAGACCCAGTACTTC. It translates to CASSRGTSGGNTQETQYF.

V usage is TRBV11-3 and J usage is TRBJ2-1; tentatively, D is TRBD2 (5 bases). In germline, CDR1 is SGHNT, CDR2 YENEEA. V lost 4 bases and J 8 bases, leaving 12 bases between the germline ends. The CDR3 runs 13 residues. CDR3 nucleotides: TGTGCCAGCAGCTCCCTAGGAGGAGATGAGCAGTTCTTC. Protein sequence: CASSSLGGDEQFF.

The V and J genes are TRBV5-1 and TRBJ1-6; 9 bases fit TRBD1. This CDR3 comprises 15 residues. Trimming at V came to 0 bases and at J to 10 bases, leaving 5 bases not matched to a gene. CDR1 is SGHRS and CDR2 is YFSETQ in the germline V gene. CDR3 bases: TGCGCCAGCAGCTTGGCAGGGACAGGGAGGTCACCCCTCCACTTT. Translation: CASSLAGTGRSPLHF. Full variable domain (missing parts from reference TRBV5-1 and TRBJ1-6): KAGVTQTPRYLIKTRGQQVTLSCSPISGHRSVSWYQQTPGQGLQFLFEYFSETQRNKGNFPGRFSGRQFSNSRSEMNVSTLELGDSALYLCASSLAGTGRSPLHFGNGTRLTVT.

The rearrangement joins TRBV30 to TRBJ1-5; TRBD1 is a possible D gene (5 bases). V was shortened by 2 bases and J by 5 bases, with 7 bases between the two germline ends. The V gene's germline CDR1 is GTSNPN and CDR2 SVGIG (reference sequence). The CDR3 runs 12 residues. CDR3 sequence: CAWSPGDQPQHF. The CDR3 nucleotides are TGTGCCTGGAGTCCGGGGGATCAGCCCCAGCATTTT.

This chain uses TRBV5-1 with TRBJ2-3; TRBD2 matches at 9 bases. Germline V gene lookup returns CDR1 SGHRS and CDR2 YFSETQ. The CDR3 loop spans 18 amino acids. J gave up 3 bases and V 4 bases, and 15 bases lay outside the gene matches. The CDR3 sequence is CASSPISSGSQGTDTQYF. The DNA for the CDR3 is TGCGCCAGCAGCCCGATCAGTAGCGGGAGTCAGGGTACAGATACGCAGTATTTT. The entire variable domain, with the rest obtained from reference TRBV5-1 and TRBJ2-3, is as follows: KAGVTQTPRYLIKTRGQQVTLSCSPISGHRSVSWYQQTPGQGLQFLFEYFSETQRNKGNFPGRFSGRQFSNSRSEMNVSTLELGDSALYLCASSPISSGSQGTDTQYFGPGTRLTVL.

The J gene is TRBJ1-1, the V gene TRBV5-1, with D unclear. The CDR3 totals 15 residues. The germline V gene has CDR1 SGHRS and CDR2 YFSETQ. V gave up 4 bases and J gave up 1 base, with 14 bases separating them. This CDR3 reads CASSATSGANTEAFF. CDR3 nucleotide sequence: TGCGCCAGCAGCGCCACCTCGGGAGCGAACACTGAAGCTTTCTTT.

This chain uses TRBV18 with TRBJ1-3; 7 nucleotides agree with TRBD1. With 2 bases clipped from V and 0 bases from J, the junction kept 4 bases outside the gene matches. Per the germline V gene, CDR1 is KGHSH and CDR2 is LQKENI. The CDR3 is 16 amino acids. DNA of the CDR3: TGTGCCAGCTCACCAGGGACAGCAGCCTCTGGAAACACCATATATTTT. Its translation is CASSPGTAASGNTIYF.

The rearrangement uses TRBV5-8 and TRBJ2-3; D is unresolved. The germline V gene has CDR1 SGHTS and CDR2 YDEGEE. Between the trimmed V and J ends, which lost 4 bases and 2 bases, there was a span of 14 bases. The CDR3 has 15 residues. Here the CDR3 DNA reads TGTGCCAGCAGCCCTAATGTCGGTATCACAGATACGCAGTATTTT. This translates into CASSPNVGITDTQYF. The whole variable domain, filled in from reference TRBV5-8 and TRBJ2-3, reads EAGVTQSPTHLIKTRGQQATLRCSPISGHTSVYWYQQALGLGLQFLLWYDEGEERNRGNFPPRFSGRQFPNYSSELNVNALELEDSALYLCASSPNVGITDTQYFGPGTRLTVL.

The chain has TRBV30 and TRBJ1-1; tentative D call: TRBD1 (5 bases). Germline V lookup: CDR1 GTSNPN, CDR2 SVGIG (reference sequence). The germline V and J ends were trimmed by 2 bases and 5 bases, with 15 bases remaining between them. The CDR3 sequence is 14 residues long. In DNA form, the CDR3 reads TGTGCCTGGAGTATCGGGGGATCGGGGACTGAAGCTTTCTTT. This sequence encodes CAWSIGGSGTEAFF.

The rearrangement uses TRBV6-1 and TRBJ1-1, with 10 bases that match TRBD1. CDR1 and CDR2 (germline): MNHNS, SASEGT. Trimming removed 11 bases from V and 3 bases from J; junction bases left unmatched: 12. CDR3 length: 15 amino acids. The CDR3 here is CASRDRGGWYTEAFF. In DNA form, the CDR3 reads TGTGCCTCCAGGGACAGGGGAGGATGGTACACTGAAGCTTTCTTT.

This clone was observed once. The genes are TRBV7-6 and TRBJ1-1, with D perhaps TRBD1 (5 bases). Trimming pared 4 bases from V and 1 base from J, leaving 7 bases between. The CDR3 extends over 13 amino acids. CDR1 is SGHVS, CDR2 FNYEAQ, per germline. The DNA for the CDR3 is TGTGCCAGCAGCTCCCAGGGGAACACTGAAGCTTTCTTT. Its protein product is CASSSQGNTEAFF.

The V and J genes are TRBV27 and TRBJ2-7; 8 bases line up with TRBD1. Germline-derived CDR1 and CDR2 are MNHEY and SMNVEV (reference sequence). The CDR3 consists of 14 residues. V dropped 6 bases and J dropped 2; count of bases not matched to a gene: 6. In DNA form, the CDR3 reads TGTGCCAGCAGACCCGCAGGGGGCCCCTACGAGCAGTACTTC. It encodes CASRPAGGPYEQYF.